Below, 26 T cell receptor beta chains from the same sample are listed, as sequenced in a study of blood T cell repertoires in COVID-19. TCRdb's table, derived via immunoSEQ multiplex PCR, lists solely in-frame clones and lacks some. This table holds approximately 210,000 clones, 75% to 90% found once. The material sequenced was peripheral blood. All receptors derive from a man in his thirties or forties who had recovered from COVID-19.

The chain couples TRBV29-1 to TRBJ2-7; D possibly corresponds to TRBD1 (5 bases). This CDR3 contains 12 residues. V was shortened by 6 bases and J by 0 bases, with 9 bases between the two germline ends. Per the germline V gene, CDR1 is SQVTM and CDR2 is ANQGSEA. This CDR3 reads CSVVTASYEQYF. The CDR3, as DNA: TGCAGCGTCGTGACAGCCTCCTACGAGCAGTACTTC.

The chain recombines TRBV15 with TRBJ1-3; no reliable D call. This CDR3 is 16 amino acids long. Germline CDR1 and CDR2: LNHNV and YYDKDF (reference sequence). V lost 0 bases and J lost 0, with 9 bases in between. Written as DNA, the CDR3 is TGTGCCACCAGCAGAGATCCTAGCGCCTCTGGAAACACCATATATTTT. This translates into CATSRDPSASGNTIYF.

This sequence joins TRBV6-5 and TRBJ1-4; a possible D gene is TRBD1 (5 bases). CDR1 and CDR2 (germline): MNHEY, SVGAGI. Trimming took off 2 bases at V and 12 bases at J, with 10 bases between the two ends. This CDR3 spans 12 amino acids. The CDR3 sequence is CASSYRGGELFF. DNA for the CDR3: TGTGCCAGCAGTTACAGGGGAGGAGAACTGTTTTTT.

The chain couples TRBV4-2 to TRBJ1-4, with D uncertain. This CDR3 spans 18 amino acids. From germline, CDR1 is LGHNA and CDR2 YNFKEQ. V dropped 0 bases and J dropped 8 bases, with 22 bases sitting between them. The CDR3 sequence is CASSQDHRALTRGEKLFF. CDR3 in DNA: TGTGCCAGCAGCCAAGACCACCGGGCACTGACCCGCGGGGAAAAACTGTTTTTT.

J is TRBJ1-3 and V is TRBV12-5; D gene uncertain. The CDR3 loop spans 15 amino acids. In germline, CDR1 is LGHNT, CDR2 FRNRAP. V was cut by 0 bases and J by 5 bases, with 11 bases left in between. CDR3 region: CASGLVRGMRNTIYF. The DNA for the CDR3 is TGTGCTAGTGGTTTGGTACGAGGGATGCGAAACACCATATATTTT. The whole variable domain, filled in from reference TRBV12-5 and TRBJ1-3, reads DARVTQTPRHKVTEMGQEVTMRCQPILGHNTVFWYRQTMMQGLELLAYFRNRAPLDDSGMPKDRFSAEMPDATLATLKIQPSEPRDSAVYFCASGLVRGMRNTIYFGEGSWLTVV.

The rearrangement joins TRBV27 to TRBJ1-1, with D possibly matching TRBD1 (5 bases). This CDR3 spans 14 amino acids. Germline lookup yields CDR1 MNHEY and CDR2 SMNVEV (reference sequence). V was cut by 0 bases and J by 9 bases, with 14 bases left in between. This chain's CDR3 is CASSLSRADTQAFF. In DNA form, the CDR3 reads TGTGCCAGCAGTTTATCCAGGGCGGATACGCAAGCTTTCTTT.

J is TRBJ2-2 and V is TRBV11-2; perhaps TRBD1 as D (6 bases). The CDR3 spans 16 residues. V gave up 5 bases and J gave up 0 bases, with 13 bases separating them. Looked up from germline, CDR1 is SGHAT and CDR2 is FQNNGV. The CDR3 here is CASSLRTAANTGELFF. The DNA for the CDR3 is TGTGCCAGCAGCCTGAGGACAGCAGCGAACACCGGGGAGCTGTTTTTT.

The chain is built from TRBV5-4 and TRBJ1-2, with TRBD1 identical over 7 bases. CDR3 size: 15 residues. The germline V gene encodes CDR1 SGHNT and CDR2 YYREEE (reference sequence). J lost 2 bases, V lost 1 base, and 5 bases had no gene match. The CDR3: CASSLFAGGNYGYTF. The CDR3 nucleotides are TGTGCCAGCAGCTTGTTTGCAGGGGGGAACTATGGCTACACCTTC.

The chain carries TRBV11-2 and TRBJ1-3; unclear D gene. In germline, CDR1 is SGHAT, CDR2 FQNNGV. The CDR3 has 13 residues. Trimming stripped 2 bases from V and 4 bases from J, with 6 bases between. The CDR3 DNA sequence: TGTGCCAGCAGCTTAAACCGGGGAAACACCATATATTTT. Protein sequence: CASSLNRGNTIYF.

This chain joins TRBV21-1 and TRBJ1-5; the table's D gene call, TRBD1, was not cross checked with the DNA. TRBV21-1 is noted as a pseudogene. CDR3 length equals 15 residues. The CDR3 sequence: CASTLPGTGYQPQHF. The CDR3 bases are TGTGCCAGCACCCTTCCAGGGACAGGGTATCAGCCCCAGCATTTT.

V usage is TRBV19 and J usage is TRBJ2-2, with 10 bases fitting TRBD1. Losses at the gene ends were 5 bases for V and 6 bases for J; bases not matched to a gene: 6. The CDR3 sequence is 15 residues long. Germline CDR1 is LNHDA and CDR2 is SQIVND (reference sequence). As DNA, the CDR3 is TGTGCCAGTAGTCATGGGACAGGGGTCGCCGGGGAGCTGTTTTTT. Translating gives CASSHGTGVAGELFF.

The chain carries TRBV29-1 and TRBJ2-5, with 9 bases fitting TRBD1. Germline assignment: CDR1 SQVTM and CDR2 ANQGSEA. V shed 8 bases and J 2 bases; nucleotides not matched to a gene: 9. The CDR3 covers 14 residues. CDR3: CSCLTGGGQETQYF. CDR3 DNA: TGCAGCTGTCTCACAGGGGGCGGGCAAGAGACCCAGTACTTC.

This clone was seen only once. This chain uses TRBV29-1 with TRBJ2-5; D gene ambiguous. The V end was cut by 4 bases, the J end by 3 bases, with 9 bases between. From germline, CDR1 is SQVTM and CDR2 ANQGSEA. The CDR3 extends over 12 amino acids. This CDR3 reads CSVGRSKETQYF. The CDR3 DNA reads as TGCAGCGTTGGTCGGTCCAAAGAGACCCAGTACTTC.

V is TRBV30 and J is TRBJ1-1; 7 bases match TRBD1. Trimming took 4 bases from V and 4 from J; bases not matched to a gene: 3. In germline, CDR1 is GTSNPN, CDR2 SVGIG (reference sequence). CDR3 length: 12 residues. CDR3 loop: CAWTGGSTEAFF. The CDR3 DNA follows: TGTGCCTGGACAGGGGGAAGCACTGAAGCTTTCTTT. The full variable domain, rest sourced from reference TRBV30 and TRBJ1-1, is SQTIHQWPATLVQPVGSPLSLECTVEGTSNPNLYWYRQAAGRGLQLLFYSVGIGQISSEVPQNLSASRPQDRQFILSSKKLLLSDSGFYLCAWTGGSTEAFFGQGTRLTVV.

The rearrangement links TRBV4-2 to TRBJ1-2; TRBD1 agrees at 8 bases. CDR1 and CDR2 from the germline V gene are LGHNA and YNFKEQ. V was pared by 4 bases and J by 13 bases, with 11 bases of the junction left unmatched. The CDR3 extends over 13 amino acids. This CDR3 reads CASSRPQDRVTTF. CDR3 bases: TGTGCCAGCAGCCGCCCTCAGGACAGGGTTACCACCTTC.

The V call is TRBV11-3, the J call TRBJ2-1; the match to TRBD2 covers 7 bases. The CDR3 contains 15 residues. The germline gives CDR1 SGHNT, CDR2 YENEEA. Trimming at V came to 1 base and at J to 8 bases, leaving 8 bases not matched to a gene. In nucleotides, the CDR3 is TGTGCCAGCAGCTTAGGTTCATCGAGCGGGGATGAGCAGTTCTTC. Protein product: CASSLGSSSGDEQFF.

This clone was seen a single time. CDR3 in DNA: TGTGCCAGCAGCCTTAGACAGGCCCATGAGCAGTTCTTC. This translates into CASSLRQAHEQFF. J is TRBJ2-1 and V is TRBV6-5, with a weak D call TRBD1 (6 bases). Trimming stripped 6 bases from V and 8 bases from J, with 14 bases between. The CDR3 covers 13 residues. Germline V gives CDR1 MNHEY, CDR2 SVGAGI.

J is TRBJ2-4 and V is TRBV18; the D gene is possibly TRBD2 (6 bases). Looked up from germline, CDR1 is KGHSH and CDR2 is LQKENI. The CDR3 is made up of 13 amino acids. V was cut by 6 bases and J by 12 bases, with 18 bases left in between. The CDR3 protein is CASSPGPGGDQYF. The CDR3 DNA sequence: TGTGCCAGCTCTCCCGGACCCGGAGGGGATCAGTACTTC. Drawing the rest from reference TRBV18 and TRBJ2-4, the complete variable domain is NAGVMQNPRHLVRRRGQEARLRCSPMKGHSHVYWYRQLPEEGLKFMVYLQKENIIDESGMPKERFSAEFPKEGPSILRIQQVVRGDSAAYFCASSPGPGGDQYFGAGTRLSVL.

V usage is TRBV7-9 and J usage is TRBJ1-2; the D is unclear. This CDR3 spans 17 amino acids. Trimming removed 2 bases from V and 4 bases from J, with 20 bases in between. Looked up from germline, CDR1 is SEHNR and CDR2 is FQNEAQ (reference sequence). The CDR3 bases are TGTGCCAGCAGCTTAATTGAGGTGGAGGGATTATCCTATGGCTACACCTTC. Its translation: CASSLIEVEGLSYGYTF.

This clone occurred a few times. The genes are TRBV5-1 and TRBJ1-6; D call uncertain. Per germline, CDR1 SGHRS and CDR2 YFSETQ. V was pared by 2 bases and J by 8 bases, with 14 bases between. The CDR3 loop spans 15 amino acids. CDR3 residues: CASSFAGILDSPLHF. CDR3 bases: TGCGCCAGCAGCTTCGCGGGAATCCTTGATTCACCCCTCCACTTT.

The chain joins TRBV7-5 to TRBJ2-7; TRBD2, the table's D call, was not compared with the DNA. TRBV7-5 is noted as a pseudogene. CDR3 length: 16 residues. The CDR3 protein is CARSSWTSGGAYEQYF. In DNA form, the CDR3 reads TGTGCCAGAAGCTCTTGGACTAGCGGGGGGGCCTACGAGCAGTACTTC.

This clone appeared a single time. This chain uses TRBV27 with TRBJ1-3, with unresolved D. In germline, CDR1 is MNHEY, CDR2 SMNVEV (reference sequence). The V end lost 3 bases, the J end lost 0 bases, and 18 bases lay between the germline ends. The CDR3 extends over 18 amino acids. The CDR3 loop reads CASSLGFGGLVSGNTIYF. CDR3 sequence (DNA): TGTGCCAGCAGTTTGGGGTTCGGAGGATTAGTCTCTGGAAACACCATATATTTT.

This chain connects TRBV9 to TRBJ2-5; D may be TRBD2 (5 bases). Trimming stripped 4 bases from V and 3 bases from J, with 7 bases between. The germline V gene has CDR1 SGDLS and CDR2 YYNGEE. CDR3 size: 12 residues. The DNA of the CDR3 is TGTGCCAGCAGCCAAGCGGAAGAGACCCAGTACTTC. This codes for CASSQAEETQYF.

The chain recombines TRBV6-5 with TRBJ1-5, with D possibly matching TRBD1 (6 bases). The V end was cut by 0 bases, the J end by 9 bases, with 15 bases between. The CDR3 is 15 residues long. Germline assignment: CDR1 MNHEY and CDR2 SVGAGI. CDR3 region: CASSYSVPGDRPQHF. The CDR3 coding sequence is TGTGCCAGCAGTTACTCGGTTCCAGGGGATCGGCCCCAGCATTTT.

The V and J genes are TRBV28 and TRBJ2-4, with 11 bases aligning to TRBD1. Germline loops: CDR1 MDHEN, CDR2 SYDVKM. This CDR3 has 14 residues. J lost 7 bases, V lost 6 bases, and 5 bases had no gene match. CDR3 in amino acids: CASSRTGGWNIQYF. CDR3 coding DNA: TGTGCCAGCAGCCGGACAGGGGGCTGGAACATTCAGTACTTC.

This clone has a single count. V usage is TRBV29-1 and J usage is TRBJ1-2, with a possible D match to TRBD1 (5 bases). The CDR3 covers 13 residues. V was cut by 0 bases and J by 5 bases, with 10 bases left in between. Germline V gene sequence: CDR1 SQVTM, CDR2 ANQGSEA. Here the CDR3 DNA reads TGCAGCGTTGAAGAAGACAGCCGATATGGCTACACCTTC. Translated: CSVEEDSRYGYTF.